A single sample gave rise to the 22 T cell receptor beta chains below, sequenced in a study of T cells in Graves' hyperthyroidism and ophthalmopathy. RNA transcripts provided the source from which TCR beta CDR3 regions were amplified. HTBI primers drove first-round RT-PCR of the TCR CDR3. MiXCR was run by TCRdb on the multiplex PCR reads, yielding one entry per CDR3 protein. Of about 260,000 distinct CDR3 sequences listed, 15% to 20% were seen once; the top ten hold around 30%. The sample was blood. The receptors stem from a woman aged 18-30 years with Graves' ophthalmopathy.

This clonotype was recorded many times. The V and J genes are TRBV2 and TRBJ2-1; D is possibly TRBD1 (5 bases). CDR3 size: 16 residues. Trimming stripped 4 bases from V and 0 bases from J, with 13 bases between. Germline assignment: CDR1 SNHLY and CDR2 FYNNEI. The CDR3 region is CASSAQGSGSYNEQFF. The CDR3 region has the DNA TGTGCCAGCAGTGCCCAGGGATCGGGCTCCTACAATGAGCAGTTCTTC.

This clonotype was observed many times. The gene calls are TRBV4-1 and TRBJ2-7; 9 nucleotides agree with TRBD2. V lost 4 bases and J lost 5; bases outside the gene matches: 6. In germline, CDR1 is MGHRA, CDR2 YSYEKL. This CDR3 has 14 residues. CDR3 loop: CASSRGLATDEQYF. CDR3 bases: TGCGCCAGCAGCCGGGGACTAGCTACCGACGAGCAGTACTTC.

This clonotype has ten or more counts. This chain's CDR3 is CSASQNRGEAFF. In DNA, the CDR3 is TGCAGTGCTAGCCAAAACAGAGGTGAAGCTTTCTTT. This chain links TRBV20-1 with TRBJ1-1; D ambiguous. This CDR3 has 12 amino acids. Germline CDR1 reads DFQATT; CDR2 reads SNEGSKA (reference sequence). V was pared by 3 bases and J by 7 bases, with 12 bases between.

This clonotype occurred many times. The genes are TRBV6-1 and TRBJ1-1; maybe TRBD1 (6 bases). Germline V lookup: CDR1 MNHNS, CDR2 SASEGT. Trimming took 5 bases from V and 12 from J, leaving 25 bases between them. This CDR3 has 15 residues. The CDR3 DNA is TGTGCCAGCAGTCCTTCGGGGGGCCTTTACGCTGAGACTTTCTTT. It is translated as CASSPSGGLYAETFF.

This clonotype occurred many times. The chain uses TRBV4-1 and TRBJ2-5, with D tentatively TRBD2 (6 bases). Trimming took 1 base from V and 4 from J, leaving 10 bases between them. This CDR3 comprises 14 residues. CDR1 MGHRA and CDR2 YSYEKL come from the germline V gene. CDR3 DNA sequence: TGCGCCAGCAGCCAAGCGTGGGGAGGAGAGACCCAGTACTTC. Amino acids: CASSQAWGGETQYF.

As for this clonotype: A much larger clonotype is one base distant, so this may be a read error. The CDR3 protein is CSVGASAGTQYF. Written as DNA, the CDR3 is TGCAGCGTTGGGGCGAGCGCAGGTACGCAGTATTTT. This chain uses TRBV29-1 with TRBJ2-3; D unclear. Trimming shortened V by 4 bases and J by 8 bases, and 13 bases separated the two germline ends. CDR3 length: 12 amino acids. The V gene's germline CDR1 is SQVTM and CDR2 ANQGSEA.

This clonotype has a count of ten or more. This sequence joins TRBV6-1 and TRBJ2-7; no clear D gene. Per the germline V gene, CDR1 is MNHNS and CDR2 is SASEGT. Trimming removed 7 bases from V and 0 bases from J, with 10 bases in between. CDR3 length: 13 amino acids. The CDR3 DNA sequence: TGTGCCAGCACCCCGGAGAGCTCCTACGAGCAGTACTTC. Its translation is CASTPESSYEQYF.

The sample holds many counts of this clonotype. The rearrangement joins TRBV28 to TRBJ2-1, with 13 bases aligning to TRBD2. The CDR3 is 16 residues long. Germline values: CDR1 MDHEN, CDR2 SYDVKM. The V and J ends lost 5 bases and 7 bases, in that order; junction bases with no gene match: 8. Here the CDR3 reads CASSPHETSGRNEQFF. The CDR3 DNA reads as TGTGCCAGCAGTCCCCACGAGACTAGCGGGAGGAATGAGCAGTTCTTC.

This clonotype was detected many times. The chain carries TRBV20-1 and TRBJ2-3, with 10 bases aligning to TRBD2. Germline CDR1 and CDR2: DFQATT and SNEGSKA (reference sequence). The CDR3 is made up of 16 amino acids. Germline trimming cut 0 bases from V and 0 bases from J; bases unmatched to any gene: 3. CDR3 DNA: TGCAGTGCTAGAGATCCGACTAGCGGGAGCACAGATACGCAGTATTTT. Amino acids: CSARDPTSGSTDTQYF.

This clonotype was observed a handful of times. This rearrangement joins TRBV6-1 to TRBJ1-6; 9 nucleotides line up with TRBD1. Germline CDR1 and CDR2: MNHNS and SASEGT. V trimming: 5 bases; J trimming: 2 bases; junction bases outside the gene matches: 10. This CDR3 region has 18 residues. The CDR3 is CASSRTGEANPYNSPLHF. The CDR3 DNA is TGTGCCAGCAGTAGGACAGGGGAAGCCAACCCCTATAATTCACCCCTCCACTTT.

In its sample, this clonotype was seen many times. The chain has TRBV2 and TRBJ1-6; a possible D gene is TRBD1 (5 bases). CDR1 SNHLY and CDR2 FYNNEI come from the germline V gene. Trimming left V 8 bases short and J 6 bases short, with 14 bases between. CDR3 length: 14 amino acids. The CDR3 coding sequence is TGTGCCAGCGGAGTCGGGACGTCTAATTCACCCCTCCACTTT. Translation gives CASGVGTSNSPLHF.

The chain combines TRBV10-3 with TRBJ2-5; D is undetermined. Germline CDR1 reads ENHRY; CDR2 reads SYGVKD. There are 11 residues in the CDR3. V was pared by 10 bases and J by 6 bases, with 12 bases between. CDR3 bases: TGTGCCACCAAGCAGCTAAAGACCCAGTACTTC. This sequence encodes CATKQLKTQYF.

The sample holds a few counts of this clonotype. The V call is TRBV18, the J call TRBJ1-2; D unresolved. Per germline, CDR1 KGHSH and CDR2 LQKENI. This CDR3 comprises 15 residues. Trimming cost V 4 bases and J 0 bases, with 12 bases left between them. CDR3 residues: CASSHTDSPNYGYTF. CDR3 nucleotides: TGTGCCAGCTCACACACAGATTCCCCTAACTATGGCTACACCTTC.

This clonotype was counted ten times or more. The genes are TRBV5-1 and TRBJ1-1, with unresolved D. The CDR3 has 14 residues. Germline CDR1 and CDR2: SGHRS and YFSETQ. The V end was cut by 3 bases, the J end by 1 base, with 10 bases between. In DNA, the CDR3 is TGCGCCAGCAGCTCCAGTTTCTCGAACACTGAAGCTTTCTTT. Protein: CASSSSFSNTEAFF.

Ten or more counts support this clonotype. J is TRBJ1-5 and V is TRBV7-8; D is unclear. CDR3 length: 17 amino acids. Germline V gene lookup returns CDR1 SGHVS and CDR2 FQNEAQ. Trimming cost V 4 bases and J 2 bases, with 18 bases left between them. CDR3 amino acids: CASSSQRMAAGNQPQHF. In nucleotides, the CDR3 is TGTGCCAGCAGCTCACAGCGAATGGCCGCTGGCAATCAGCCCCAGCATTTT.

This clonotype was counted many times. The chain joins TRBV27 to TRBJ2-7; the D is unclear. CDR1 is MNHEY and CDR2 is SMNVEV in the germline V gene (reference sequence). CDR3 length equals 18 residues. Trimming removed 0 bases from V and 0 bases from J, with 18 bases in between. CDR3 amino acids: CASSLSLSRTSGSYEQYF. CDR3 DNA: TGTGCCAGCAGTTTATCGCTCAGCAGGACGTCCGGCTCCTACGAGCAGTACTTC.

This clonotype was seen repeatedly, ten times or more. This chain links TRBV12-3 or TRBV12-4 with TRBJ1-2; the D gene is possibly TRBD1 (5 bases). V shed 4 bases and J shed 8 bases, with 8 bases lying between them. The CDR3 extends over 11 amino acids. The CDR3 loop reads CASSSRQGYTF. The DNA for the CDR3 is TGTGCCAGCAGTTCTCGACAGGGCTACACCTTC.

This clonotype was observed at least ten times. The CDR3 spells CASSPREGASTDTQYF. CDR3 in DNA: TGTGCCAGCAGCCCTCGAGAAGGGGCGAGCACAGATACGCAGTATTTT. The chain links TRBV9 to TRBJ2-3; possibly TRBD1 for D (5 bases). The germline V gene encodes CDR1 SGDLS and CDR2 YYNGEE. The V gene lost 4 bases and the J gene lost 0 bases, with 15 bases spanning the gap. The length of the CDR3 is 16 residues.

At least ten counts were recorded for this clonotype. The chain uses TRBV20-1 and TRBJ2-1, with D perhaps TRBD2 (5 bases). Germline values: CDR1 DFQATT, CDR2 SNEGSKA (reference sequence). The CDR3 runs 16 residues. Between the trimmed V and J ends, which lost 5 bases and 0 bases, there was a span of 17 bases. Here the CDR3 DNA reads TGCAGTGCTGGGAGTAGCACTGCGAGCTCCTACAATGAGCAGTTCTTC. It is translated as CSAGSSTASSYNEQFF.

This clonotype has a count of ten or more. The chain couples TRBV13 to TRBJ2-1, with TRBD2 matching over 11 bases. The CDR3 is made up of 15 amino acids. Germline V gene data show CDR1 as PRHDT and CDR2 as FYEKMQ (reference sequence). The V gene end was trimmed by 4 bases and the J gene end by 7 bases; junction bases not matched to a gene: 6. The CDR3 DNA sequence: TGTGCCAGCAGCTCGACACTAGCGGGAGTTAATGAGCAGTTCTTC. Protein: CASSSTLAGVNEQFF.

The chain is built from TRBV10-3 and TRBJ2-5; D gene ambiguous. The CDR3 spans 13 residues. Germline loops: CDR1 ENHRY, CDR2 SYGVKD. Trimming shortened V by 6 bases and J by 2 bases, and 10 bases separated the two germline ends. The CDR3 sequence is CAISKKDQETQYF. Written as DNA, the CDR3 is TGTGCCATCAGCAAGAAAGATCAAGAGACCCAGTACTTC.

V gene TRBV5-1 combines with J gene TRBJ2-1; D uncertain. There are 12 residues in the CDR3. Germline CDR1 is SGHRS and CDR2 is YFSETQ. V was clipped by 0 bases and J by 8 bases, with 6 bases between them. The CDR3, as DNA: TGCGCCAGCAGCTTGGGGTTCGATGAGCAGTTCTTC. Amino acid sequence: CASSLGFDEQFF.